This T cell receptor (beta chain) was captured by sequencing in a study of T cell responses to AZD1222 COVID-19 vaccine. Of note for this clone: Antigen unknown.

With 3 bases clipped from V and 7 bases from J, the junction kept 8 bases outside the gene matches. This CDR3 contains 15 residues. The germline gives CDR1 LNHDA, CDR2 SQIVND (reference sequence). Study findings and constraints: None of the repertoires were sampled until the peak T cell response had passed. Breadth and depth of Spike-specific TCRs rose after two AZD1222 doses.

Here immunoSEQ multiplex PCR was the method, and the copy in TCRdb shows in-frame clones only, minus some. This sample has around 140,000 clones, with roughly nine tenths found just once. V usage is TRBV19 and J usage is TRBJ2-1; 8 nucleotides line up with TRBD2. The receptor was isolated from an adult who received the AZD1222 COVID-19 vaccine. The material sequenced was peripheral blood, taken 28 days after the second AZD1222 dose. The CDR3 reads CASSIREGPVNEQFF. CDR3 coding DNA: TGTGCCAGTAGTATCCGGGAGGGCCCAGTGAATGAGCAGTTCTTC.